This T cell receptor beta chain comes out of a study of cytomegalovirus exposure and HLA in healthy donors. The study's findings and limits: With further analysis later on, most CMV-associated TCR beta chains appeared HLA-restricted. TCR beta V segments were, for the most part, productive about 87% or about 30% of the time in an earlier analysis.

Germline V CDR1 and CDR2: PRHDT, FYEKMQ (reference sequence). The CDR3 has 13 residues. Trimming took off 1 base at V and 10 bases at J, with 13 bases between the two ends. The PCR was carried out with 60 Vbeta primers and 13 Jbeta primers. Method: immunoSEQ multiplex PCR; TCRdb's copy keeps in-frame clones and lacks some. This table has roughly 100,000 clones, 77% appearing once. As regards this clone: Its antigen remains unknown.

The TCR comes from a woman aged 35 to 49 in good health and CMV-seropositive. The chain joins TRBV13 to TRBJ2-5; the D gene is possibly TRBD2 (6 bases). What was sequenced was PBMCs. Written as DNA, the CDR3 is TGTGCCAGCAGCTTAGTGGCGGGACGTGACCAGTACTTC. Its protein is CASSLVAGRDQYF.